The 28 T cell receptor beta chains presented below share a single source sample, sequenced in a study of T cells in Graves' hyperthyroidism and ophthalmopathy. Amplification of TCR beta CDR3 regions used RNA as the template. HTBI primers were the set used in a first-round RT-PCR of the TCR CDR3. TCRdb reprocessed the multiplex PCR reads via MiXCR and lists one record per CDR3 protein. The repertoire consists of a few hundred thousand distinct CDR3 sequences, with around a sixth occurring once and the leading ten covering approximately 7%. Input material: blood. These receptors all stem from a woman aged 25 to 39 with Graves' hyperthyroidism.

This clonotype has ten or more counts. The chain has TRBV20-1 and TRBJ2-3; TRBD2 matches at 7 bases. Unmatched junction bases numbered 9, after V lost 1 base and J lost 2 bases. This CDR3 comprises 16 residues. CDR1 is DFQATT and CDR2 is SNEGSKA in the germline V gene (reference sequence). The CDR3 region has the DNA TGCAGTGCTAGAGGGGGAATTAGCGGGTTCACAGATACGCAGTATTTT. As protein: CSARGGISGFTDTQYF.

This chain connects TRBV7-3 to TRBJ2-7, with D perhaps matching TRBD2 (6 bases). The CDR3 spans 14 residues. V was cut by 2 bases and J by 9 bases, with 17 bases left in between. The germline V gene has CDR1 SGHTA and CDR2 FQGTGA. The DNA of the CDR3 is TGTGCCAGCAGCTTAGGCCAGCGCGGTAGCGGGCAGTACTTC. Protein sequence: CASSLGQRGSGQYF. The entire variable domain, with the rest obtained from reference TRBV7-3 and TRBJ2-7, is as follows: GAGVSQTPSNKVTEKGKYVELRCDPISGHTALYWYRQSLGQGPEFLIYFQGTGAADDSGLPNDRFFAVRPEGSVSTLKIQRTERGDSAVYLCASSLGQRGSGQYFGPGTRLTVT.

This clonotype came up many times. The rearrangement links TRBV27 to TRBJ1-5; D gene uncertain. The germline V gene has CDR1 MNHEY and CDR2 SMNVEV (reference sequence). CDR3 length: 11 residues. The V and J ends lost 8 bases and 7 bases respectively, with 9 bases between them. DNA of the CDR3: TGTGCCAGCGGAGATGGGCAGCCCCAGCATTTT. It encodes CASGDGQPQHF.

On this clonotype itself: A much larger clonotype is one base distant, so this may be a read error. The chain recombines TRBV7-9 with TRBJ1-1; TRBD1 matches at 8 bases. The CDR3 contains 15 residues. Germline values: CDR1 SEHNR, CDR2 FQNEAQ (reference sequence). This CDR3 is CAGSPRQGAGTEAFF. For the CDR3, the DNA is TGTGCCGGCAGCCCACGGCAGGGGGCGGGCACTGAAGCTTTCTTT.

This rearrangement joins TRBV19 to TRBJ2-1; TRBD2 matches at 13 bases. V trimming: 8 bases; J trimming: 9 bases; junction bases outside the gene matches: 7. The CDR3 is made up of 14 amino acids. Germline loops: CDR1 LNHDA, CDR2 SQIVND (reference sequence). The chain's CDR3 is CASQRTSGSGEQFF. The CDR3 bases are TGTGCCAGTCAGAGGACTAGCGGGAGTGGTGAGCAGTTCTTC.

This clonotype was counted at least ten times. J is TRBJ2-1 and V is TRBV12-3 or TRBV12-4; D may correspond to TRBD1 or TRBD2 (5 bases each). V was shortened by 3 bases and J by 4 bases, with 13 bases between the two germline ends. This CDR3 is built from 15 residues. Written as DNA, the CDR3 is TGTGCCAGCAGTTTTCGGGACCCCCCGTACAATGAGCAGTTCTTC. It translates to CASSFRDPPYNEQFF.

Points on this clonotype: It may be a read error: a sequence one base away is much more abundant. The rearrangement uses TRBV30 and TRBJ2-7; 7 bases agree with TRBD1. V lost 6 bases, J lost 6 bases, and 5 bases stayed unmatched. This CDR3 contains 11 residues. Germline CDR1 and CDR2: GTSNPN and SVGIG (reference sequence). The CDR3 reads CACGTACEQYF. The CDR3 nucleotides read TGTGCCTGCGGGACAGCCTGCGAGCAGTACTTC.

This clonotype was counted ten times or more. This sequence joins TRBV3-1 and TRBJ2-3; unclear D gene. Trimming took off 1 base at V and 4 bases at J, with 12 bases between the two ends. This CDR3 spans 15 amino acids. Germline-derived CDR1 and CDR2 are LGHDT and YNNKEL (reference sequence). The CDR3 region has the DNA TGTGCCAGCAGCCAAGGGACGTCTGTCCCAGATACGCAGTATTTT. Protein product: CASSQGTSVPDTQYF.

This clonotype has ten or more counts. V gene TRBV28 combines with J gene TRBJ1-1; D remains unclear. The CDR3 consists of 15 residues. Germline CDR1 and CDR2: MDHEN and SYDVKM. Trimming removed 1 base from V and 4 bases from J, with 13 bases in between. The CDR3 region is CASSLLDGDGTEAFF. CDR3 sequence (DNA): TGTGCCAGCAGTTTATTGGATGGGGATGGCACTGAAGCTTTCTTT.

Here the CDR3 DNA reads TGTGCCAGCTCACCACAGGGGCCGGGGGGTAATTCACCCCTCCACTTT. Encoded protein: CASSPQGPGGNSPLHF. The chain is built from TRBV18 and TRBJ1-6; D is perhaps TRBD1 (5 bases). The CDR3 runs to 16 residues. V lost 1 base to trimming and J lost 6 bases, with 13 bases between them. Germline V gives CDR1 KGHSH, CDR2 LQKENI.

This clonotype was seen repeatedly, ten times or more. V gene TRBV27 combines with J gene TRBJ2-7; TRBD2 matches at 11 bases. Germline CDR1 MNHEY, CDR2 SMNVEV (reference sequence). The CDR3 sequence is 14 residues long. The V and J ends lost 6 bases and 2 bases, in that order; junction bases with no gene match: 3. DNA of the CDR3: TGTGCCAGCAGCCGACTAGCGGGACCCTACGAGCAGTACTTC. It translates to CASSRLAGPYEQYF.

The J gene is TRBJ2-1, the V gene TRBV18, with 14 bases identical to TRBD2. Germline V gene sequence: CDR1 KGHSH, CDR2 LQKENI. There are 18 residues in the CDR3. Trimming at V came to 2 bases and at J to 7 bases, leaving 10 bases not matched to a gene. CDR3 residues: CASSPFTIGLAGGNEQFF. CDR3 in DNA: TGTGCCAGCTCACCATTCACAATAGGACTAGCGGGAGGAAATGAGCAGTTCTTC. Variable domain in full (rest from reference TRBV18 and TRBJ2-1): NAGVMQNPRHLVRRRGQEARLRCSPMKGHSHVYWYRQLPEEGLKFMVYLQKENIIDESGMPKERFSAEFPKEGPSILRIQQVVRGDSAAYFCASSPFTIGLAGGNEQFFGPGTRLTVL.

This clonotype was found many times. This chain links TRBV11-2 with TRBJ2-3; D is possibly TRBD1 (5 bases). Germline values: CDR1 SGHAT, CDR2 FQNNGV. Trimming took off 2 bases at V and 2 bases at J, with 14 bases between the two ends. The CDR3 consists of 16 residues. CDR3 sequence: CASSLRGRDNTDTQYF. CDR3 nucleotide sequence: TGTGCCAGCAGCTTACGTGGCAGGGATAACACAGATACGCAGTATTTT. Looking up the rest from reference TRBV11-2 and TRBJ2-3 gives the full variable domain: EAGVAQSPRYKIIEKRQSVAFWCNPISGHATLYWYQQILGQGPKLLIQFQNNGVVDDSQLPKDRFSAERLKGVDSTLKIQPAKLEDSAVYLCASSLRGRDNTDTQYFGPGTRLTVL.

This clonotype was counted ten times or more. The gene calls are TRBV6-2 or TRBV6-3 and TRBJ2-7; the match to TRBD2 covers 9 bases. CDR3 length: 14 residues. Germline loops: CDR1 MNHEY, CDR2 SVGEGT. The V gene end was trimmed by 6 bases and the J gene end by 4 bases; junction bases not matched to a gene: 7. The CDR3 sequence: CASRPSGNNYEQYF. The CDR3 DNA sequence: TGTGCCAGCAGGCCTAGCGGGAACAATTACGAGCAGTACTTC.

The chain has TRBV20-1 and TRBJ2-2, with TRBD2 matching 10 bases. With V trimmed by 6 bases and J by 5 bases, 6 bases remained unmatched. The CDR3 covers 14 residues. CDR1 and CDR2 (germline): DFQATT, SNEGSKA (reference sequence). CDR3 coding DNA: TGCAGTGCGCTAGCGGGAGCTCGAACCGGGGAGCTGTTTTTT. This gives the protein CSALAGARTGELFF.

This clonotype came up many times. A read error may produce the germline difference seen at one junction end. The CDR3 DNA follows: TGTGCCAGCAGCCAAACGGCGGGGCCGGATTCCTCCGAGCAGTACTTC. It translates to CASSQTAGPDSSEQYF. The genes are TRBV7-6 and TRBJ2-7; D perhaps matches TRBD2 (6 bases). This CDR3 spans 16 amino acids. From germline, CDR1 is SGHVS and CDR2 FNYEAQ.

Ten or more counts support this clonotype. The chain couples TRBV5-6 to TRBJ2-7, with no clear D. The CDR3 is 17 amino acids. V was pared by 2 bases and J by 5 bases, with 23 bases between. CDR1 is SGHDT, CDR2 YYEEEE, per germline. CDR3 loop: CASSLPPGLDPAHEQYF. The CDR3 DNA sequence: TGTGCCAGCAGCTTACCCCCCGGTCTCGATCCGGCCCACGAGCAGTACTTC.

The table lists this clonotype with many counts. This rearrangement joins TRBV7-9 to TRBJ2-2; 7 bases are shared with TRBD1. With 5 bases clipped from V and 0 bases from J, the junction kept 9 bases outside the gene matches. This CDR3 contains 17 residues. CDR1 and CDR2 (germline): SEHNR, FQNEAQ (reference sequence). As DNA, the CDR3 is TGTGCCAGCAGCCCGAGACAGGGCGAAACGAACACCGGGGAGCTGTTTTTT. Translation: CASSPRQGETNTGELFF.

With regard to this clonotype: The junction and the germline gene differ at one end; a read error may be behind it. The rearrangement links TRBV6-1 to TRBJ2-2; no clear D. This CDR3 has 13 amino acids. CDR1 and CDR2 from the germline V gene are MNHNS and SASEGT. CDR3 sequence (DNA): TGTGCCAGCACGTCCCCAAACACCAGGGAGCTGTTTTTT. Encoded protein: CASTSPNTRELFF.

The table lists this clonotype with many counts. This rearrangement joins TRBV7-9 to TRBJ1-1; D gene uncertain. This CDR3 has 15 amino acids. Trimming shortened V by 0 bases and J by 5 bases, and 13 bases separated the two germline ends. Germline lookup yields CDR1 SEHNR and CDR2 FQNEAQ (reference sequence). CDR3 sequence (DNA): TGTGCCAGCAGCTTAGCGGATCTCCCCAGGACTGAAGCTTTCTTT. This gives the protein CASSLADLPRTEAFF.

In this sample, this clonotype turned up many times. The rearrangement joins TRBV7-2 to TRBJ2-5, with D unclear. The germline V and J ends were trimmed by 1 base and 4 bases, with 19 bases remaining between them. Germline loops: CDR1 SGHTA, CDR2 FQGNSA. The CDR3 runs to 17 residues. DNA for the CDR3: TGTGCCAGCAGCTTAGGTGGCAGGATGTTGAATCTAGAGACCCAGTACTTC. Translated: CASSLGGRMLNLETQYF.

This clonotype was seen at least ten times. CDR3 DNA: TGTGCCAGCAGTCGGAGGGGCAGGAATGAGCAGTTCTTC. It encodes CASSRRGRNEQFF. This sequence joins TRBV27 and TRBJ2-1, with a possible D match to TRBD2 (6 bases). Trimming stripped 5 bases from V and 7 bases from J, with 12 bases between. There are 13 residues in the CDR3. The germline V gene encodes CDR1 MNHEY and CDR2 SMNVEV (reference sequence).

This clonotype was recorded a few times. The chain couples TRBV6-1 to TRBJ2-7, with 7 bases identical to TRBD2. The CDR3 covers 13 residues. CDR1 and CDR2 from the germline V gene are MNHNS and SASEGT. V was pared by 5 bases and J by 6 bases, with 7 bases of the junction left unmatched. The CDR3 protein is CASSLTSTFEQYF. DNA of the CDR3: TGTGCCAGCAGTTTGACTAGCACCTTCGAGCAGTACTTC.

This clonotype was recorded at least ten times. The chain links TRBV11-2 to TRBJ1-6; D is ambiguous. The V end lost 4 bases, the J end lost 7 bases, and 14 bases lay between the germline ends. This CDR3 has 15 residues. CDR1 and CDR2 (germline): SGHAT, FQNNGV. In DNA form, the CDR3 reads TGTGCCAGCAGCTCCCTGGAAGACGGCAATTCACCCCTCCACTTT. Protein sequence: CASSSLEDGNSPLHF.

Ten or more counts support this clonotype. V is TRBV2 and J is TRBJ2-1; no clear D gene. The V end was cut by 2 bases, the J end by 10 bases, with 9 bases between. Germline loops: CDR1 SNHLY, CDR2 FYNNEI. The CDR3 totals 12 residues. CDR3 loop: CASSESFAEQFF. Here the CDR3 DNA reads TGTGCCAGCAGTGAAAGTTTTGCAGAGCAGTTCTTC.

The rearrangement links TRBV7-3 to TRBJ2-1; 7 bases align to TRBD2. Germline V gives CDR1 SGHTA, CDR2 FQGTGA. This CDR3 has 15 residues. V lost 5 bases to trimming and J lost 7 bases; unmatched junction nucleotides: 11. The CDR3 DNA sequence: TGTGCCAGCAGCCCCCCCCCCCCGCGGGGGAATGAGCAGTTCTTC. Its protein is CASSPPPPRGNEQFF.

This clonotype was seen a few times. The V and J genes are TRBV19 and TRBJ2-1; TRBD2 matches 10 bases. J was trimmed by 2 bases and V by 5 bases; bases with no gene match: 9. Germline-derived CDR1 and CDR2 are LNHDA and SQIVND (reference sequence). CDR3 size: 17 residues. Here the CDR3 reads CASSFPPGTSAYNEQFF. The CDR3 DNA sequence: TGTGCCAGTAGTTTTCCCCCCGGGACTAGCGCCTACAATGAGCAGTTCTTC.

This clonotype came up many times. The chain uses TRBV11-2 and TRBJ2-1; D is perhaps TRBD2 (5 bases). The CDR3 has 15 amino acids. V shed 3 bases and J shed 9 bases, with 18 bases lying between them. Germline CDR1 reads SGHAT; CDR2 reads FQNNGV. Written as DNA, the CDR3 is TGTGCCAGCAGCTTTAGCGTCGAGACGGTGGGTGAGCAGTTCTTC. This sequence encodes CASSFSVETVGEQFF.